This TCR beta chain comes out of a study of T cells after somatic rescue of genetic block. Assay used: immunoSEQ multiplex PCR; TCRdb lists only in-frame clones, some missing. The table records tens of thousands of clones, roughly 93% of them present only once. Between the trimmed V and J ends, which lost 4 bases and 9 bases, there was a span of 10 bases. The CDR3 length is 12 residues. Germline V gene sequence: CDR1 LGHNT, CDR2 FRNRAP. The material sequenced was peripheral blood mononuclear cells (PBMCs). The TCR comes from a man between 25 and 39 years old. The chain carries TRBV12-5 and TRBJ2-4; D might be TRBD2 (5 bases). The CDR3 sequence is CASGYEGGIQYF. CDR3 nucleotide sequence: TGTGCTAGTGGTTACGAGGGTGGCATTCAGTACTTC.